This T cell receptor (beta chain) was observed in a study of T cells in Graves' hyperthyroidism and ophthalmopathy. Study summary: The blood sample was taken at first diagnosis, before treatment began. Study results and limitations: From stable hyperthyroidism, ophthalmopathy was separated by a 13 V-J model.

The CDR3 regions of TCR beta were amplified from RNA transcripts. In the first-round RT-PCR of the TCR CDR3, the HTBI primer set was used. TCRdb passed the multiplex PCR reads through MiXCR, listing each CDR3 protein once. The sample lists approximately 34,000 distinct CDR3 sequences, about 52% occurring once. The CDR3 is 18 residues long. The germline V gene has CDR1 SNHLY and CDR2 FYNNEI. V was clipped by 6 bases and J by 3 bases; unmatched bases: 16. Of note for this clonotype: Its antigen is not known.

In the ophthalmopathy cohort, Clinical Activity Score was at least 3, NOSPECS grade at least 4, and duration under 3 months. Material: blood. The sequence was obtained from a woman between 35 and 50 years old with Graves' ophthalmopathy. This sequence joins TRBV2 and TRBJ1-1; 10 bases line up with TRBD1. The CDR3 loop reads CASSAGQGESPGYTEAFF. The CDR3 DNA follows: TGTGCCAGCAGCGCTGGACAGGGGGAAAGTCCTGGCTACACTGAAGCTTTCTTT.